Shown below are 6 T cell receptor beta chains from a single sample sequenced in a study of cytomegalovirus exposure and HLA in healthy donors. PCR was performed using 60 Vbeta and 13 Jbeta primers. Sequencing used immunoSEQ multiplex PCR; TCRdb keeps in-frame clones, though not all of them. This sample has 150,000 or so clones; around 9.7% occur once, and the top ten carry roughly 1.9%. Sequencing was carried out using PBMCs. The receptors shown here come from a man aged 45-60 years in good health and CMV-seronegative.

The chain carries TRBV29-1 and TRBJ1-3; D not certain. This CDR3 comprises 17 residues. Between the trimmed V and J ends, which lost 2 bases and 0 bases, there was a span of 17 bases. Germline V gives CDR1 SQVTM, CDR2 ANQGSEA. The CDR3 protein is CSVETLEAGSSGNTIYF. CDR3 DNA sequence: TGCAGCGTTGAAACCCTCGAGGCGGGCAGCTCTGGAAACACCATATATTTT. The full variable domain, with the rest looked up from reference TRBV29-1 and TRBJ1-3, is SAVISQKPSRDICQRGTSLTIQCQVDSQVTMMFWYRQQPGQSLTLIATANQGSEATYESGFVIDKFPISRPNLTFSTLTVSNMSPEDSSIYLCSVETLEAGSSGNTIYFGEGSWLTVV.

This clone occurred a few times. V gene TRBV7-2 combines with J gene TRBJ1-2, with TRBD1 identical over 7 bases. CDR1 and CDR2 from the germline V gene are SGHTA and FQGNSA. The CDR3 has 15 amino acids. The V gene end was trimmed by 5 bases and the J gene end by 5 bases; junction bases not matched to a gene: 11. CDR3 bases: TGTGCCAGCAGCCCCGATGGACAGGTTTTATATGGCTACACCTTC. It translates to CASSPDGQVLYGYTF. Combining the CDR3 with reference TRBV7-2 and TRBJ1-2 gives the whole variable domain GAGVSQSPSNKVTEKGKDVELRCDPISGHTALYWYRQSLGQGLEFLIYFQGNSAPDKSGLPSDRFSAERTGGSVSTLTIQRTQQEDSAVYLCASSPDGQVLYGYTFGSGTRLTVV.

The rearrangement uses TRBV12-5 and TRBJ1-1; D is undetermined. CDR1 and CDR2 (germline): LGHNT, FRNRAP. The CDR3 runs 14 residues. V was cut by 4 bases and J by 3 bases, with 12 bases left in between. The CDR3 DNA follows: TGTGCTAGTGGTTCCCCGCCAGAGGACACTGAAGCTTTCTTT. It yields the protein CASGSPPEDTEAFF.

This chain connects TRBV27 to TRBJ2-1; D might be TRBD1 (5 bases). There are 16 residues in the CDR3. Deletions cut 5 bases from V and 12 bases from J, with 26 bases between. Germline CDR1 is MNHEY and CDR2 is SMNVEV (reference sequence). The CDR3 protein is CASSKQVASPLRGQFF. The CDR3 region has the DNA TGTGCCAGCAGTAAACAGGTAGCATCCCCCCTTCGTGGGCAGTTCTTC.

CDR3 DNA sequence: TGTGCCAGCAGCGTAGGTCAGCGGGAGAACACCGGGGAGCTGTTTTTT. The encoded protein is CASSVGQRENTGELFF. The rearrangement links TRBV9 to TRBJ2-2, with 7 bases lining up with TRBD2. There are 16 residues in the CDR3. Germline values: CDR1 SGDLS, CDR2 YYNGEE. V shed 0 bases and J 1 base; nucleotides not matched to a gene: 3.

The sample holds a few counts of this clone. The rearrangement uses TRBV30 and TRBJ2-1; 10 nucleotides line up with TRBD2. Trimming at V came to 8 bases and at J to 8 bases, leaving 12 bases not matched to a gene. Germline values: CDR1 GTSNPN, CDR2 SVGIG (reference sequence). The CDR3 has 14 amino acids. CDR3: CAKRVAGGGDEQFF. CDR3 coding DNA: TGTGCCAAAAGGGTAGCGGGAGGCGGGGATGAGCAGTTCTTC. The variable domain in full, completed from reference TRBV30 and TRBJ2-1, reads SQTIHQWPATLVQPVGSPLSLECTVEGTSNPNLYWYRQAAGRGLQLLFYSVGIGQISSEVPQNLSASRPQDRQFILSSKKLLLSDSGFYLCAKRVAGGGDEQFFGPGTRLTVL.